This TCR beta chain was profiled in a study of molecular identifiers for immune sequencing clone quantification. This clonotype has a count of ten or more. Mismatch with germline at one junction end may stem from a read error. The CDR3 contains 14 residues. CDR1 is SSHAT and CDR2 is FNYEAQ in the germline V gene (reference sequence). From the PCR reads, TCRdb called clonotypes with MiXCR, one entry per CDR3 protein. Among under 350,000 distinct CDR3 sequences listed, under 25% were seen once. As CD8+CD4-CCR7+CD45RA+ cells, naive CD8 T cells were sorted. The clonotype was recovered from a human donor in good health. Some libraries in this study had Jurkat cell RNA spiked in. Sequenced: naive CD8+ T cells from blood, with Jurkat cell RNA spiked in. The subset was: FACS-sorted CD8+CD4-CCR7+CD45RA+ naive T cells. The genes are TRBV7-7 and TRBJ2-1; D possibly corresponds to TRBD2 (5 bases). The CDR3 region has the DNA TGTGCTAGCAGCTGGACGGACGGGAACAATGAGCAGTTCTTC. Its translation: CASSWTDGNNEQFF.